This is a list of T cell receptor beta chains from one sample in a study of regulatory T cells in long-lasting Graves disease. From the multiplex PCR reads, TCRdb called clonotypes with MiXCR, one entry per CDR3 protein. The table has more than 300,000 distinct CDR3 sequences, less than 30% seen once; the top ten hold around a quarter. Here the sequenced sample was peripheral blood mononuclear cells (PBMCs), taken when the disease was refractory, from a patient treated with antithyroid drugs. Source of these receptors: a woman aged 40 to 50 with Graves disease. Each CDR3 is given with its conserved first and last residue.

v_call,cdr3_aa
TRBV4-1,CASSQDYRGGGGETQYF
TRBV6-1,CASSVEPQHF
TRBV28,CASSSEAGEADTQYF
TRBV5-1,CASSFRQNPTGELFF
TRBV10-3,CAISEVAASTDTQYF
TRBV5-1,CASSLVAGEAKNIQYF
TRBV28,CASSPSEAANEKLFF
TRBV28,CASSLGPGKGVTEAFF
TRBV12-3/TRBV12-4,CASSFVAFEQYF
TRBV7-9,CASSRGATSAKETQYF
TRBV19,CASSQGDVYEQYF
TRBV11-2,CASSLGRSKLFF
TRBV19,CASKSGATEAFF